Shown below are 30 T cell receptor beta chains from a single sample sequenced in a study of regulatory T cells in long-lasting Graves disease (dated by TCRdb to the early 2020s). Libraries came from multiplex PCR. The run used an Illumina HiSeq 4000. TCR beta libraries were built with iRepertoire HTBI primers and Arm-PCR amplification of CDR3 regions. In TCRdb, the public reads were trimmed at Q25 with fastp and aligned with MiXCR, with productive beta chains retained. Every distinct CDR3 protein forms one entry, paired with its most common genes and DNA. For this sample the table gives approximately 400,000 distinct CDR3 sequences, of which about 12% were detected only once. Approximately 17% of the sample rests with the top ten. The meaning of the sample's time point label: newly diagnosed GD, antithyroid drugs for less than 3 months. For both TCR sequencing and RNA sequencing, RNA was extracted from PBMCs in TRIzol.

The sample was also linked to a second study, of T cells in Graves' hyperthyroidism and ophthalmopathy.

The starting material was peripheral blood mononuclear cells (PBMCs), obtained at new diagnosis, from a patient treated with antithyroid drugs. The origin of the receptors is a woman under 30 with Graves disease. Donor details come from another sample of the same person, matched by shared clones.

This clonotype was detected ten times or more. The chain uses TRBV6-1 and TRBJ1-6; TRBD1 matches 8 bases. Germline V gene data show CDR1 as MNHNS and CDR2 as SASEGT. Trimming removed 11 bases from V and 10 bases from J; junction bases left unmatched: 16. The CDR3 loop spans 15 amino acids. The CDR3 here is CAGRGQGRFGSPLHF. CDR3 DNA: TGTGCCGGCCGCGGACAGGGCCGTTTTGGATCACCCCTCCACTTT.

This clonotype was recorded many times. The chain joins TRBV7-2 to TRBJ1-1; no clear D. The germline V gene has CDR1 SGHTA and CDR2 FQGNSA. The germline V and J ends were trimmed by 7 bases and 2 bases, with 17 bases remaining between them. CDR3 length: 15 amino acids. The CDR3 loop reads CASTRDTLRNTEAFF. As DNA, the CDR3 is TGTGCCAGCACGAGGGATACCCTAAGAAACACTGAAGCTTTCTTT.

V usage is TRBV7-9 and J usage is TRBJ2-1; unclear D gene. V was pared by 9 bases and J by 8 bases, with 20 bases between. Germline V gene sequence: CDR1 SEHNR, CDR2 FQNEAQ (reference sequence). The CDR3 runs 14 residues. The CDR3 nucleotides read TGTGCCAGGACCGACTTGGCATTGGGCGATGAGCAGTTCTTC. As protein: CARTDLALGDEQFF.

As concerns this clonotype: A much larger clone lies one base from this, so it may be a read error. J is TRBJ1-6 and V is TRBV5-5; D ambiguous. Trimming took off 1 base at V and 12 bases at J, with 11 bases between the two ends. This CDR3 is 13 amino acids long. The germline CDR1 and CDR2 sequences are SGHKS and YYEKEE (reference sequence). CDR3 coding DNA: TGTGCCAGCAGCTTGCCCCCAAACTTACCCCTCCACTTT. It specifies CASSLPPNLPLHF.

This clonotype was picked up many times. The chain uses TRBV15 and TRBJ2-7; D ambiguous. The CDR3 has 13 residues. V lost 3 bases and J lost 6, with 12 bases in between. Germline values: CDR1 LNHNV, CDR2 YYDKDF (reference sequence). The DNA for the CDR3 is TGTGCCACCAGCAGGGCTACAGCGCGCGAGCAGTACTTC. It specifies CATSRATAREQYF.

As for this clonotype: Given a much more abundant clone one base away, this may be a read error. This chain joins TRBV7-2 and TRBJ2-7, with 8 bases aligning to TRBD2. This CDR3 is 19 amino acids long. Germline trimming cut 2 bases from V and 7 bases from J; bases unmatched to any gene: 22. The germline CDR1 and CDR2 sequences are SGHTA and FQGNSA. In DNA, the CDR3 is TGTGCCAGCAGCTTAAGGAGAGGAGCGGGGGCCTCTCTGGACAATGAGCAGTACTTC. The encoded protein is CASSLRRGAGASLDNEQYF.

This clonotype was counted ten times or more. The gene calls are TRBV28 and TRBJ2-3; no definite D call. The CDR3 totals 15 residues. V shed 2 bases and J shed 1 base, with 10 bases lying between them. CDR1 is MDHEN, CDR2 SYDVKM, per germline. CDR3: CASSLTTVRTDTQYF. The CDR3 DNA follows: TGTGCCAGCAGTTTAACCACGGTGCGCACAGATACGCAGTATTTT.

This clonotype was counted many times. The chain combines TRBV6-5 with TRBJ1-4; 7 nucleotides line up with TRBD1. V shed 2 bases, J shed 3 bases, and the junction held 6 bases outside the gene matches. Germline assignment: CDR1 MNHEY and CDR2 SVGAGI. The CDR3 covers 16 residues. The CDR3 region is CASSYRYRGPNEKLFF. In DNA, the CDR3 is TGTGCCAGCAGTTACCGATACAGGGGTCCTAATGAAAAACTGTTTTTT.

In this sample, this clonotype turned up once. The chain uses TRBV18 and TRBJ2-7; 7 nucleotides align to TRBD2. Germline V gives CDR1 KGHSH, CDR2 LQKENI. The CDR3 runs 16 residues. Trimming cost V 1 base and J 3 bases; bases outside gene matches: 9. CDR3 nucleotides: TGTGCCAGCTCACCACTCGCGGCGGGAGTTTTCTACGAGCAGTACTTC. Amino acid sequence: CASSPLAAGVFYEQYF.

This clonotype was picked up a small number of times. V gene TRBV7-9 combines with J gene TRBJ2-1; 10 bases are shared with TRBD2. J gave up 9 bases and V 5 bases, and 10 bases lay outside the gene matches. Germline CDR1 and CDR2: SEHNR and FQNEAQ (reference sequence). The CDR3 runs to 15 residues. The CDR3 reads CASSPQGLAGAEQFF. CDR3 sequence (DNA): TGTGCCAGCAGCCCCCAGGGGCTAGCGGGGGCTGAGCAGTTCTTC.

Many counts were recorded for this clonotype. CDR3 in DNA: TGTGCCAGCAGCTTAGCGCCCGGCTCCTACGAGCAGTACTTC. Translation gives CASSLAPGSYEQYF. This chain joins TRBV7-9 and TRBJ2-7; D is undetermined. Per germline, CDR1 SEHNR and CDR2 FQNEAQ (reference sequence). Trimming removed 0 bases at V and 0 bases at J, with 6 bases between. The CDR3 covers 14 residues.

The rearrangement links TRBV6-1 to TRBJ2-7; D is unclear. The V and J ends lost 5 bases and 7 bases respectively, with 15 bases between them. Germline V lookup: CDR1 MNHNS, CDR2 SASEGT. The CDR3 has 13 residues. The CDR3 DNA sequence: TGTGCCAGCAGTCGAAGAATAGGGTCAGAGCAGTACTTC. Translating gives CASSRRIGSEQYF.

This clonotype came up many times. The chain is built from TRBV6-2 or TRBV6-3 and TRBJ2-1; TRBD2 agrees at 13 bases. Germline assignment: CDR1 MNHEY and CDR2 SVGEGT. This CDR3 has 13 residues. Trimming took 9 bases from V and 8 from J; bases not matched to a gene: 4. For the CDR3, the DNA is TGTGCCAGTCGACTAGCGGGGGGTTATGAGCAGTTCTTC. Protein product: CASRLAGGYEQFF.

Ten or more counts support this clonotype. This chain connects TRBV7-3 to TRBJ1-2, with D perhaps matching TRBD1 (5 bases). Germline V CDR1 and CDR2: SGHTA, FQGTGA. V gave up 2 bases and J gave up 6 bases, with 16 bases separating them. CDR3 size: 15 residues. CDR3 protein: CASSLADGDGHGYTF. In nucleotides, the CDR3 is TGTGCCAGCAGCTTAGCGGACGGGGACGGGCATGGCTACACCTTC. The entire variable domain, with the rest obtained from reference TRBV7-3 and TRBJ1-2, is as follows: GAGVSQTPSNKVTEKGKYVELRCDPISGHTALYWYRQSLGQGPEFLIYFQGTGAADDSGLPNDRFFAVRPEGSVSTLKIQRTERGDSAVYLCASSLADGDGHGYTFGSGTRLTVV.

This sequence joins TRBV5-4 and TRBJ2-7, with D possibly matching TRBD1 (6 bases). The CDR3 extends over 15 amino acids. V lost 4 bases and J lost 4, with 18 bases in between. Germline V gene data show CDR1 as SGHNT and CDR2 as YYREEE (reference sequence). The CDR3 here is CASSQPTGTSYEQYF. CDR3 nucleotide sequence: TGTGCCAGCAGCCAACCGACAGGAACTTCTTACGAGCAGTACTTC.

This clonotype occurred many times. The CDR3 sequence: CSASPGLAAQAEQFF. The CDR3 bases are TGCAGTGCTAGCCCGGGACTAGCGGCCCAGGCTGAGCAGTTCTTC. This chain links TRBV20-1 with TRBJ2-1, with 11 nucleotides matching TRBD2. CDR1 is DFQATT, CDR2 SNEGSKA, per germline (reference sequence). Unmatched junction bases numbered 10, after V lost 3 bases and J lost 9 bases. The CDR3 extends over 15 amino acids.

This clonotype was found a few times. The chain uses TRBV6-8 and TRBJ2-7, with 7 bases fitting TRBD2. The germline CDR1 and CDR2 sequences are MNHGY and SAAAGT. The CDR3 runs to 15 residues. V shed 6 bases and J 2 bases; nucleotides not matched to a gene: 10. CDR3 region: CASRGLADNTYEQYF. The CDR3 DNA reads TGTGCCAGCAGAGGTCTAGCGGATAACACCTACGAGCAGTACTTC.

This clonotype has ten or more counts. V usage is TRBV3-1 and J usage is TRBJ1-6; no definite D call. The germline V gene encodes CDR1 LGHDT and CDR2 YNNKEL (reference sequence). The CDR3 spans 15 residues. V lost 0 bases and J lost 9, with 12 bases in between. The CDR3 coding sequence is TGTGCCAGCAGCCAAGATCTGGGCTTGGGTTCACCCCTCCACTTT. Protein: CASSQDLGLGSPLHF.

The chain combines TRBV5-1 with TRBJ2-3; a possible D gene is TRBD2 (6 bases). The germline V gene encodes CDR1 SGHRS and CDR2 YFSETQ. V was trimmed by 5 bases and J by 2 bases, leaving 15 bases between them. This CDR3 spans 15 amino acids. The CDR3 here is CASRNGAGLTDTQYF. The CDR3 bases are TGCGCCAGCAGGAACGGGGCGGGGCTCACAGATACGCAGTATTTT.

This clonotype was seen many times. V usage is TRBV24-1 and J usage is TRBJ2-1; D is undetermined. Trimming took 4 bases from V and 0 from J, leaving 12 bases between them. There are 16 residues in the CDR3. CDR1 is KGHDR and CDR2 is SFDVKD in the germline V gene. The CDR3 nucleotides read TGTGCCACCAGTGACCCCGGACGCCGCTCCTACAATGAGCAGTTCTTC. Translated: CATSDPGRRSYNEQFF.

The CDR3: CAISIPGGHSSTDTQYF. The CDR3 DNA sequence: TGTGCCATCAGTATTCCGGGGGGCCATTCTAGCACAGATACGCAGTATTTT. The V and J genes are TRBV10-3 and TRBJ2-3; possible D gene TRBD2, 7 bases. The CDR3 runs to 17 residues. Deletions cut 5 bases from V and 0 bases from J, with 18 bases between. From germline, CDR1 is ENHRY and CDR2 SYGVKD.

With respect to this clonotype: This sequence may be a read error, since a much larger clone differs from it by one base. The chain employs TRBV11-1 and TRBJ2-1; D unclear. This CDR3 has 16 residues. Per the germline V gene, CDR1 is SGHAT and CDR2 is FQDESV (reference sequence). Trimming took 1 base from V and 2 from J, leaving 12 bases between them. CDR3 nucleotides: TGTGCCAGCAGCTTAGAGGTACATAGCCCCTACAATGAGCAGTTCTTC. Encoded protein: CASSLEVHSPYNEQFF.

V is TRBV12-3 or TRBV12-4 and J is TRBJ2-4, with D unclear. Trimming removed 3 bases from V and 9 bases from J, with 24 bases in between. CDR3 length: 17 residues. CDR3 DNA: TGTGCCAGCAGTTTCCCCAGGCTCGGGCTATCGGCATTCATTCAGTACTTC. Encoded protein: CASSFPRLGLSAFIQYF.

This clonotype was observed a few times. The chain carries TRBV15 and TRBJ2-3; 7 bases line up with TRBD2. The CDR3 has 18 residues. CDR1 is LNHNV, CDR2 YYDKDF, per germline (reference sequence). The J segment lost 0 bases and the V segment lost 0 bases, leaving 9 bases of the junction unmatched. For the CDR3, the DNA is TGTGCCACCAGCAGAGATGGGGGGGAAGGGATGAGCACAGATACGCAGTATTTT. Translated, it gives CATSRDGGEGMSTDTQYF.

The genes are TRBV5-1 and TRBJ2-1, with TRBD2 matching 8 bases. Germline V gives CDR1 SGHRS, CDR2 YFSETQ. Germline trimming cut 4 bases from V and 4 bases from J; bases unmatched to any gene: 7. The CDR3 runs to 15 residues. The CDR3 nucleotides read TGCGCCAGCAGCCCTGCTAGCGGGCTATACAATGAGCAGTTCTTC. It codes for CASSPASGLYNEQFF.

This clonotype was seen repeatedly, ten times or more. V usage is TRBV10-3 and J usage is TRBJ2-2, with D hard to call. V was pared by 4 bases and J by 7 bases, with 13 bases between. The CDR3 runs to 14 residues. Germline V CDR1 and CDR2: ENHRY, SYGVKD. In DNA form, the CDR3 reads TGTGCCATCAGTGGAGGAAGGGCTGACGGGGAGCTGTTTTTT. It is translated as CAISGGRADGELFF.

The rearrangement uses TRBV6-5 and TRBJ2-3; a weak D match, TRBD2 (5 bases). This CDR3 has 16 amino acids. Between the trimmed V and J ends, which lost 3 bases and 1 base, there was a span of 14 bases. Germline-derived CDR1 and CDR2 are MNHEY and SVGAGI. CDR3 sequence reads: CASSYLDGSGTDTQYF. The CDR3 DNA sequence: TGTGCCAGCAGTTATCTGGACGGTAGCGGCACAGATACGCAGTATTTT.

About this clonotype: It may be a read error: a sequence one base away is much more abundant. The chain carries TRBV27 and TRBJ2-5; 7 bases agree with TRBD2. The CDR3 loop spans 12 amino acids. V dropped 8 bases and J dropped 5; count of bases not matched to a gene: 5. Germline CDR1 and CDR2: MNHEY and SMNVEV (reference sequence). The CDR3 DNA sequence: TGTGCCAGCGGGGGGGATTCGGAGACCCAGTACTTC. This encodes CASGGDSETQYF.

This clonotype was found a few times. The V and J genes are TRBV20-1 and TRBJ1-5; no definite D call. Per germline, CDR1 DFQATT and CDR2 SNEGSKA (reference sequence). The CDR3 has 12 amino acids. The V end was cut by 3 bases, the J end by 3 bases, with 6 bases between. CDR3 region: CSARRVNQPQHF. CDR3 DNA: TGCAGTGCTAGGCGTGTCAATCAGCCCCAGCATTTT.

About this clonotype: With a much larger clone just one base away, this may be a read error. V is TRBV28 and J is TRBJ2-3, with unresolved D. V was pared by 6 bases and J by 6 bases, with 16 bases between. Germline CDR1 reads MDHEN; CDR2 reads SYDVKM. This CDR3 has 14 amino acids. The CDR3 nucleotides read TGTGCCAGCAGGCCGAGGACGGCTCGGGATACGCAGTATTTT. It yields the protein CASRPRTARDTQYF.